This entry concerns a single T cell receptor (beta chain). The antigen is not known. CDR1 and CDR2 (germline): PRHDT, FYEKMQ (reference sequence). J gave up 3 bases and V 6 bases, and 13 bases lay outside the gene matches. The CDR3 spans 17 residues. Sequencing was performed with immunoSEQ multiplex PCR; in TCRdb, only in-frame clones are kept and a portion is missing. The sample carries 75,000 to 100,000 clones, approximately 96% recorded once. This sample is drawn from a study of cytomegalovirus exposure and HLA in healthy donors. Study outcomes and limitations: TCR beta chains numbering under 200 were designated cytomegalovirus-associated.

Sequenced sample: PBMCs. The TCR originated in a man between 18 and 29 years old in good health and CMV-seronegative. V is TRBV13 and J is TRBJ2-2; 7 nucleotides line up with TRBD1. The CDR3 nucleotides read TGTGCCAGCAGTTTTCTGACAGGGTTCGGGGACACCGGGGAGCTGTTTTTT. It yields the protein CASSFLTGFGDTGELFF. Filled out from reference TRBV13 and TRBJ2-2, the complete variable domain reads AAGVIQSPRHLIKEKRETATLKCYPIPRHDTVYWYQQGPGQDPQFLISFYEKMQSDKGSIPDRFSAQQFSDYHSELNMSSLELGDSALYFCASSFLTGFGDTGELFFGEGSRLTVL.